These 6 T cell receptor beta chains originate from one sample sequenced in a study of T cells in Graves' hyperthyroidism and ophthalmopathy. Amplified TCR beta CDR3 regions came from RNA transcripts. With the HTBI primer set, the TCR CDR3 went through a first round of RT-PCR. TCRdb fed the multiplex PCR reads into MiXCR, producing one record per CDR3 protein. The sample yields approximately 710,000 distinct CDR3 sequences, roughly 17% seen once. The sample comprised blood. These TCRs come from a man aged 45-65 years with Graves' hyperthyroidism.

This clonotype has at least ten counts. V is TRBV30 and J is TRBJ2-5; 7 nucleotides align to TRBD2. The V and J ends lost 4 bases and 0 bases, in that order; junction bases with no gene match: 5. The CDR3 covers 14 residues. Germline V gene data show CDR1 as GTSNPN and CDR2 as SVGIG (reference sequence). CDR3 residues: CAWTKRGHQETQYF. CDR3 coding DNA: TGTGCCTGGACTAAGCGGGGACACCAAGAGACCCAGTACTTC.

The gene calls are TRBV20-1 and TRBJ1-3; no reliable D call. Germline values: CDR1 DFQATT, CDR2 SNEGSKA (reference sequence). V dropped 2 bases and J dropped 0 bases, with 17 bases sitting between them. This CDR3 comprises 17 residues. The CDR3 sequence: CSARMSSAFLSGNTIYF. CDR3 nucleotides: TGCAGTGCTAGAATGTCCTCGGCTTTTCTCTCTGGAAACACCATATATTTT.

This clonotype was detected a few times. The V and J genes are TRBV28 and TRBJ2-7, with 7 bases aligning to TRBD1. V lost 4 bases and J lost 5; bases outside the gene matches: 14. Germline V gives CDR1 MDHEN, CDR2 SYDVKM. The CDR3 totals 16 residues. CDR3 coding DNA: TGTGCCAGCAGTTCCTGGACAGGCCGAGCCCCAGACGAGCAGTACTTC. It is translated as CASSSWTGRAPDEQYF.

The chain has TRBV7-9 and TRBJ2-5; no reliable D call. Germline V gene data show CDR1 as SEHNR and CDR2 as FQNEAQ (reference sequence). With 3 bases removed from V and 2 bases from J, the gap between germline ends came to 7 bases. The CDR3 totals 13 residues. In DNA, the CDR3 is TGTGCCAGCAGCTTTGAGTTACAAGAGACCCAGTACTTC. This translates into CASSFELQETQYF.

This clonotype was counted at least ten times. The rearrangement joins TRBV28 to TRBJ2-2, with 8 nucleotides matching TRBD1. Germline CDR1 MDHEN, CDR2 SYDVKM. Trimming at V came to 10 bases and at J to 1 base, leaving 5 bases not matched to a gene. The CDR3 sequence is 14 residues long. CDR3 bases: TGTGCCACCTCAGACAGGGGGAACACCGGGGAGCTGTTTTTT. Residues: CATSDRGNTGELFF.

This clonotype appeared a single time. V and J are TRBV5-1 and TRBJ2-7; D gene ambiguous. This CDR3 spans 12 amino acids. Germline V CDR1 and CDR2: SGHRS, YFSETQ. The ends were cut back, 3 bases at V and 7 bases at J, with 11 bases in the middle. In nucleotides, the CDR3 is TGCGCCAGCAGCTCAGGTAGCTGGGAGCAGTACTTC. Translation gives CASSSGSWEQYF.